The source of this T cell receptor beta chain is a study of shared clonotypes between healthy human individuals. Study context: Used for every donor were three CD4 naive, three CD4 memory, two CD8 naive and one CD8 memory plate. Findings of the study overall: Only blood was sampled; tissue repertoires likely differ.

As regards this clone: Antigen: not known.

Replicate PCRs for sorted subsets used around 200 ng DNA; this equaled 25,000 to 30,000 T cell genomes. Generated by immunoSEQ multiplex PCR, the TCRdb table keeps only in-frame clones and is missing some. Here the sample spans around 2.3 million clones, 90% to 97% being singletons. This TCR was recovered from a man between 18 and 35 years old in good health. Sequenced sample: naive CD4+ T cells sorted from blood. Noted subset: CD45RA+ positively selected.

As DNA, the CDR3 is TGTGCCATCAGTGAGTCGCAAGACAATGAGCAGTTCTTC. Protein sequence: CAISESQDNEQFF. The rearrangement uses TRBV10-3 and TRBJ2-1; D uncertain. The CDR3 length is 13 residues. Trimming removed 0 bases at V and 5 bases at J, with 5 bases between. Germline assignment: CDR1 ENHRY and CDR2 SYGVKD.